This T cell receptor beta chain was captured by sequencing in a study of CD8 T cells in Susac syndrome. Reverse transcription of 0.5 to 1 ug RNA was performed with random hexamers. MiXCR, applied by TCRdb to the immunoSEQ multiplex PCR reads, yields one record per CDR3 protein. The sample lists around 300,000 distinct CDR3 sequences; about 92% were seen once. Deletions cut 5 bases from V and 3 bases from J, with 15 bases between. The CDR3 has 15 amino acids. The germline gives CDR1 ENHRY, CDR2 SYGVKD. The chain joins TRBV10-3 to TRBJ2-3, with TRBD2 as a possible D gene (6 bases). The material sequenced was CD4+ T cells from PBMCs. The origin of this receptor is a human donor with multiple sclerosis. CDR3 in amino acids: CAISREGGTTDTQYF. CDR3 nucleotides: TGTGCCATCAGTCGTGAGGGCGGGACTACAGATACGCAGTATTTT.